Shown below are 8 T cell receptor beta chains from a single sample sequenced in a study of blood T cell repertoires in COVID-19. The method was immunoSEQ multiplex PCR; TCRdb's version includes in-frame clones alone and lacks a portion of them. The sample includes roughly 320,000 clones, more than 75% of them seen just once. The sequenced sample was PBMCs or T cells enriched from blood (not recorded which). These receptors were collected from a man aged 25 to 40 who had recovered from COVID-19.

The rearrangement uses TRBV3-1 (or the pseudogene TRBV3-2) and TRBJ2-7; 8 bases agree with TRBD1. J lost 5 bases, V lost 1 base, and 7 bases had no gene match. The CDR3 length is 15 residues. Germline loops: CDR1 LGHDT, CDR2 YNNKEL (reference sequence). In nucleotides, the CDR3 is TGTGCCAGCAGCCAAGTGGGCCAGGGGGCGGACGAGCAGTACTTC. It encodes CASSQVGQGADEQYF.

The chain employs TRBV6-5 and TRBJ2-1; D gene uncertain. This CDR3 has 14 amino acids. V shed 7 bases and J shed 0 bases, with 10 bases lying between them. Germline values: CDR1 MNHEY, CDR2 SVGAGI. The CDR3, as DNA: TGTGCCAGCACGTCCATGAGCTCCTACAATGAGCAGTTCTTC. Translation: CASTSMSSYNEQFF.

The CDR3 spells CASSPYGGSYEQYF. The CDR3 region has the DNA TGTGCCAGCAGCCCATATGGAGGGTCCTACGAGCAGTACTTC. The chain uses TRBV5-4 and TRBJ2-7, with D maybe TRBD2 (6 bases). V shed 4 bases and J shed 1 base, with 12 bases lying between them. CDR3 length: 14 amino acids. Germline V gene data show CDR1 as SGHNT and CDR2 as YYREEE (reference sequence).

The CDR3 is CATSTPTRGAGVYNEQFF. The DNA for the CDR3 is TGTGCCACCAGCACCCCGACCAGGGGAGCGGGAGTCTACAATGAGCAGTTCTTC. The chain recombines TRBV15 with TRBJ2-1, with 8 bases matching TRBD2. Trimming at V came to 4 bases and at J to 3 bases, leaving 14 bases not matched to a gene. The germline gives CDR1 LNHNV, CDR2 YYDKDF (reference sequence). This CDR3 is 18 amino acids long.

The chain links TRBV5-6 to TRBJ2-6, with a possible D match to TRBD1 (6 bases). CDR3 length: 19 amino acids. Per germline, CDR1 SGHDT and CDR2 YYEEEE. V was pared by 2 bases and J by 0 bases, with 18 bases between. The CDR3 DNA follows: TGTGCCAGCAGCTTCCAGCGGTACAGGGCGAACTCTGGGGCCAACGTCCTGACTTTC. Encoded protein: CASSFQRYRANSGANVLTF. The full variable domain, completed using reference TRBV5-6 and TRBJ2-6, is DAGVTQSPTHLIKTRGQQVTLRCSPKSGHDTVSWYQQALGQGPQFIFQYYEEEERQRGNFPDRFSGHQFPNYSSELNVNALLLGDSALYLCASSFQRYRANSGANVLTFGAGSRLTVL.

This chain connects TRBV24-1 to TRBJ1-5, with 11 bases aligning to TRBD1. This CDR3 is 19 amino acids long. J was trimmed by 2 bases and V by 3 bases; bases with no gene match: 11. Germline CDR1 and CDR2: KGHDR and SFDVKD. DNA of the CDR3: TGTGCCACCAGTGATCCCGGGACAGGGGGAGTTACGGGCAATCAGCCCCAGCATTTT. Its protein is CATSDPGTGGVTGNQPQHF.

The chain is built from TRBV30 and TRBJ2-2; unclear D gene. Trimming took 7 bases from V and 11 from J, leaving 20 bases between them. The germline V gene encodes CDR1 GTSNPN and CDR2 SVGIG (reference sequence). CDR3 size: 13 residues. CDR3 in amino acids: CASSATSRSELFF. CDR3 nucleotides: TGTGCCTCCAGTGCGACCTCCAGGTCTGAGCTGTTTTTT.

This rearrangement joins TRBV5-5 to TRBJ1-1; TRBD1 aligns across 10 bases. There are 13 residues in the CDR3. J lost 7 bases, V lost 3 bases, and 3 bases had no gene match. CDR1 and CDR2 (germline): SGHKS, YYEKEE (reference sequence). CDR3 loop: CASSSTGGVEAFF. The CDR3 DNA follows: TGTGCCAGCAGCTCGACAGGGGGCGTTGAAGCTTTCTTT.